Listed below are T cell receptor beta chains from one sample, sequenced in a study of cytomegalovirus exposure and HLA in healthy donors. The method was immunoSEQ multiplex PCR; TCRdb's version includes in-frame clones alone and lacks a portion of them. The sample carries 120,000 to 150,000 clones, approximately 89% recorded once. Material for sequencing was PBMCs. The receptors come from a man aged 18 to 35 in good health and CMV-seronegative. CDR3s include the opening cysteine and the closing phenylalanine or tryptophan. A D gene is named only where the DNA matches it firmly. The size of a clone is reported for some rows only, either as once, few or many, or as a class for expanded clones.

abundance: .
d_gene: TRBD2
v_gene: TRBV6-1
j_gene: TRBJ2-7
CDR3aa: CASRPGTSGTYEQYF
CDR3nt: TGTGCCAGCAGACCTGGGACTAGCGGGACCTACGAGCAGTACTTC

abundance: few
d_gene: .
v_gene: TRBV18
j_gene: TRBJ1-1
CDR3aa: CASSWGDGAFF
CDR3nt: TGTGCCAGCTCATGGGGGGACGGGGCTTTCTTT

abundance: .
d_gene: TRBD1
v_gene: TRBV11-2
j_gene: TRBJ1-5
CDR3aa: CASSLGQRSNQPQHF
CDR3nt: TGTGCCAGCAGCTTGGGACAGCGTAGCAATCAGCCCCAGCATTTT

abundance: .
d_gene: .
v_gene: TRBV10-1
j_gene: TRBJ2-3
CDR3aa: CASSESPGAADTQYF
CDR3nt: TGCGCCAGCAGTGAGTCGCCAGGGGCGGCAGATACGCAGTATTTT

abundance: .
d_gene: .
v_gene: TRBV5-6
j_gene: TRBJ1-1
CDR3aa: CASSPGGQGWINNTEAFF
CDR3nt: TGTGCCAGCAGCCCCGGCGGCCAGGGCTGGATCAACAACACTGAAGCTTTCTTT

abundance: .
d_gene: .
v_gene: TRBV18
j_gene: TRBJ1-2
CDR3aa: CASSPVVEANYGYTF
CDR3nt: TGTGCCAGCTCACCAGTGGTGGAGGCTAACTATGGCTACACCTTC

abundance: few
d_gene: .
v_gene: TRBV2
j_gene: TRBJ1-5
CDR3aa: CASSDRYSNQPQHF
CDR3nt: TGTGCCAGCAGTGACAGGTATAGCAATCAGCCCCAGCATTTT

abundance: .
d_gene: .
v_gene: TRBV6-1
j_gene: TRBJ2-2
CDR3aa: CASTKGARTGELFF
CDR3nt: TGTGCCAGCACCAAGGGAGCACGCACCGGGGAGCTGTTTTTT

abundance: .
d_gene: TRBD2
v_gene: TRBV11-2
j_gene: TRBJ2-1
CDR3aa: CASSPLAGGYNEQFF
CDR3nt: TGTGCCAGCAGCCCCCTAGCGGGAGGGTACAATGAGCAGTTCTTC

abundance: .
d_gene: TRBD2
v_gene: TRBV27
j_gene: TRBJ2-1
CDR3aa: CASSSGLAGGPNEQFF
CDR3nt: TGTGCCAGCAGTTCGGGACTAGCGGGAGGGCCGAATGAGCAGTTCTTC

abundance: .
d_gene: TRBD1
v_gene: TRBV7-9
j_gene: TRBJ1-1
CDR3aa: CAISTGFLTEAFF
CDR3nt: TGTGCCATCTCGACAGGGTTTTTGACTGAAGCTTTCTTT

abundance: .
d_gene: TRBD2
v_gene: TRBV14
j_gene: TRBJ2-2
CDR3aa: CASSPRLAGWTGELFF
CDR3nt: TGTGCCAGCAGCCCCCGACTAGCGGGGTGGACCGGGGAGCTGTTTTTT

abundance: .
d_gene: .
v_gene: TRBV19
j_gene: TRBJ2-1
CDR3aa: CASSLTGSHEQFF
CDR3nt: TGTGCCAGTAGCCTCACAGGGAGTCATGAGCAGTTCTTC

abundance: .
d_gene: TRBD2
v_gene: TRBV6-4
j_gene: TRBJ2-3
CDR3aa: CASSEESGSADTQYF
CDR3nt: TGTGCCAGCAGTGAGGAGAGCGGGAGTGCAGATACGCAGTATTTT

abundance: .
d_gene: TRBD2
v_gene: TRBV11-2
j_gene: TRBJ2-1
CDR3aa: CASSVLVGGNNEQFF
CDR3nt: TGTGCCAGCTCGGTCTTGGTGGGAGGGAACAATGAGCAGTTCTTC

abundance: .
d_gene: .
v_gene: TRBV18
j_gene: TRBJ2-3
CDR3aa: CASSPPRTPSADTQYF
CDR3nt: TGTGCCAGCTCACCACCTCGAACCCCTAGCGCAGATACGCAGTATTTT

abundance: .
d_gene: .
v_gene: TRBV5-3
j_gene: TRBJ2-5
CDR3aa: CARSPSISTGAIEETQYF
CDR3nt: TGTGCCAGAAGCCCCTCGATCAGTACGGGTGCTATAGAAGAGACCCAGTACTTC

abundance: .
d_gene: TRBD1
v_gene: TRBV11-2
j_gene: TRBJ1-3
CDR3aa: CASSLVSHRGSGNTIYF
CDR3nt: TGTGCCAGCAGCTTAGTTTCCCACAGGGGGTCTGGAAACACCATATATTTT

abundance: .
d_gene: TRBD2
v_gene: TRBV4-1
j_gene: TRBJ2-3
CDR3aa: CASSQVPAGGSTDTQYF
CDR3nt: TGCGCCAGCAGCCAAGTCCCAGCGGGAGGTTCCACAGATACGCAGTATTTT

abundance: .
d_gene: .
v_gene: TRBV6-1
j_gene: TRBJ1-2
CDR3aa: CASSGRYGYTF
CDR3nt: TGTGCCAGCAGTGGTCGTTATGGCTACACCTTC

abundance: once
d_gene: TRBD1
v_gene: TRBV5-1
j_gene: TRBJ1-3
CDR3aa: CASSGTGGPGNTIYF
CDR3nt: TGCGCCAGCAGCGGGACAGGGGGACCTGGAAACACCATATATTTT

abundance: .
d_gene: .
v_gene: TRBV9
j_gene: TRBJ1-2
CDR3aa: CASSVDGTRGGYTF
CDR3nt: TGTGCCAGCAGCGTCGACGGGACAAGAGGTGGCTACACCTTC

abundance: once
d_gene: .
v_gene: TRBV27
j_gene: TRBJ2-7
CDR3aa: CASRRRGSSSYEQYF
CDR3nt: TGTGCCAGCAGGCGACGGGGGTCCAGCTCCTACGAGCAGTACTTC

abundance: .
d_gene: TRBD1
v_gene: TRBV7-3
j_gene: TRBJ2-5
CDR3aa: CASSPHRGVTGQETQYF
CDR3nt: TGTGCCAGCAGCCCACACAGGGGGGTTACGGGGCAAGAGACCCAGTACTTC

abundance: .
d_gene: TRBD2
v_gene: TRBV5-1
j_gene: TRBJ2-4
CDR3aa: CASSYTSDLQNIQYF
CDR3nt: TGCGCCAGCAGTTATACTAGCGATTTGCAAAACATTCAGTACTTC

abundance: .
d_gene: TRBD1
v_gene: TRBV6-6
j_gene: TRBJ2-7
CDR3aa: CASRWPSGTGVYEQYF
CDR3nt: TGTGCCAGCCGGTGGCCCTCCGGGACAGGGGTCTACGAGCAGTACTTC

abundance: .
d_gene: TRBD2
v_gene: TRBV10-2
j_gene: TRBJ2-2
CDR3aa: CASSEAGETGELFF
CDR3nt: TGCGCCAGCAGTGAAGCGGGGGAGACCGGGGAGCTGTTTTTT

abundance: once
d_gene: TRBD2
v_gene: TRBV19
j_gene: TRBJ2-1
CDR3aa: CASSIWGASGRDNEQFF
CDR3nt: TGTGCCAGTAGTATATGGGGTGCTAGCGGGAGGGACAATGAGCAGTTCTTC